This entry concerns a single T cell receptor beta chain. The data stem from a study of blood T cell repertoires in COVID-19. About the study: The samples span acute and convalescent COVID-19 from the United States, Italy and Spain. In each case, the material was cDNA or gDNA derived from T cells, B-cell-depleted T cells, or PBMCs.

As handled by the study authors: Amplification with reference gene primers provided the estimates of nucleated cell counts. Method: immunoSEQ multiplex PCR; TCRdb's copy keeps in-frame clones and lacks some. V, J and clone size are those of that table, while D and trimming were read from the DNA. The repertoire consists of tens of thousands of clones, with 84% occurring once and the leading ten covering 5.6%. The CDR3 has 16 residues. V shed 3 bases and J 3 bases; nucleotides not matched to a gene: 9. The V gene's germline CDR1 is SGHRS and CDR2 YFSETQ. This rearrangement joins TRBV5-1 to TRBJ1-1; 9 bases align to TRBD1. The sample was peripheral blood. This clonotype was obtained from a woman aged 60-75 years with acute or convalescent COVID-19. The CDR3 DNA reads TGCGCCAGCAGCTCCCCGGACAGGGGACGGGACACTGAAGCTTTCTTT. It codes for CASSSPDRGRDTEAFF.